Listed here is a single TCR beta chain. Its target is not known. Primers included in the PCR were 60 Vbeta and 13 Jbeta primers. The assay was immunoSEQ multiplex PCR, and TCRdb's table has in-frame clones only and misses some. The table records approximately 130,000 clones, 77% of them present only once. This sample stems from a study of cytomegalovirus exposure and HLA in healthy donors. Broader study findings: In a later analysis, at a false discovery rate of 0.05, 15,000 to 20,000 TCR beta sequences were associated with HLA alleles.

The CDR3 contains 17 residues. The V gene's germline CDR1 is SGHNT and CDR2 YYREEE (reference sequence). V trimming: 2 bases; J trimming: 3 bases; junction bases outside the gene matches: 13. The specimen sequenced was PBMCs. The receptor comes from a man aged 18 to 30 in good health and CMV-seropositive. The V and J genes are TRBV5-4 and TRBJ2-7; 8 bases are a match to TRBD2. The DNA for the CDR3 is TGTGCCAGCAGCTTCAGTCGGTGGCGGGAGGAGGACTACGAGCAGTACTTC. Protein product: CASSFSRWREEDYEQYF.